The sample holds one count of the clone carrying this T cell receptor (beta chain). The antigen remains unidentified. This entry is derived from a study of breast tumors, draining lymph nodes, adjacent tissues. Overall study results and limits: Data fit most tumor T cells coming from lymph node, expanding in tumor. Tumor TCR diversity was below lymph nodes but above nontumor tissue. That most tumor T cells come from lymph nodes remained unproven. Compared with basal-like, luminal-like tumors shared significantly more repertoire with nontumor tissue.

TCRdb re-derived calls from the multiplex PCR reads in MiXCR, one entry per CDR3 protein. Of 150,000 or so distinct CDR3 sequences listed, 25% to 40% are singletons. Axillary draining lymph nodes of breast cancer patients supplied the node samples. V dropped 1 base and J dropped 4 bases, with 11 bases sitting between them. Germline CDR1 DFQATT, CDR2 SNEGSKA (reference sequence). CDR3 length: 14 amino acids. Sequenced input: axillary lymph node tissue. This rearrangement joins TRBV20-1 to TRBJ1-5, with a tentative D call TRBD1 (5 bases). The receptor's source is a female donor with breast cancer. Some clones in this sample may be carry-over from other donors' samples. The CDR3 loop reads CSARGDGRNQPQHF. In nucleotides, the CDR3 is TGCAGTGCTAGAGGGGACGGTCGGAATCAGCCCCAGCATTTT.